Given below is one T cell receptor beta chain in context. This record belongs to a study of OX40 agonist ivuxolimab in advanced cancers. The V segment lost 7 bases and the J segment 5 bases; nucleotides outside the gene matches: 11. This CDR3 comprises 16 residues. Germline-derived CDR1 and CDR2 are MDHEN and SYDVKM. The data were produced by immunoSEQ multiplex PCR, yet TCRdb's version contains in-frame clones alone and is incomplete. The table has tens of thousands of clones, about 89% seen once. The clonotype was recovered from an adult with an advanced solid tumor such as melanoma, head and neck, liver or kidney cancer. This sample comprised CD4+ or CD8+ T cells sorted from blood, obtained in a trial of the OX40 agonist ivuxolimab. The chain recombines TRBV28 with TRBJ1-1; 12 bases map to TRBD1. CDR3 in DNA: TGTGCCAGCAATCGACCGGGACAGGGGGCAGGGACTGAAGCTTTCTTT. Its protein product is CASNRPGQGAGTEAFF.